The source of this TCR beta chain is a study of T cell responses to AZD1222 COVID-19 vaccine. Sequenced by immunoSEQ multiplex PCR; TCRdb stores in-frame clones only, minus some. The sample has about 140,000 clones, 90% to 95% seen once. Sequenced material: peripheral blood, taken 28 days after the second AZD1222 dose. This receptor was taken from an adult who received the AZD1222 COVID-19 vaccine.

The CDR3 DNA reads TGTGCCAGCACCCCCTCTGGGGCAGGGCGGCAGCCCCAGCATTTT. It encodes CASTPSGAGRQPQHF. V gene TRBV6-2 or TRBV6-3 combines with J gene TRBJ1-5; maybe TRBD1 (5 bases). Trimming took 7 bases from V and 7 from J, leaving 20 bases between them. Germline V gene sequence: CDR1 MNHEY, CDR2 SVGEGT. The CDR3 totals 15 residues.